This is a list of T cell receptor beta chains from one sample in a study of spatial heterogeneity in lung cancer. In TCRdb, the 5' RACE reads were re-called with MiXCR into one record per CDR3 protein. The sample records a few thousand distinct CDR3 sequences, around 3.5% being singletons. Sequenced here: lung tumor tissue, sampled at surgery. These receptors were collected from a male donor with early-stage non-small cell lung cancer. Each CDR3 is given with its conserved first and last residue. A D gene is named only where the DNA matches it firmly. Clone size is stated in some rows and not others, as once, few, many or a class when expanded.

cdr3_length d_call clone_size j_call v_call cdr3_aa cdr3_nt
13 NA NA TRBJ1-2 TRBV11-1 CASSQDKNYGYTF TGTGCCAGCAGCCAGGACAAGAACTATGGCTACACCTTC
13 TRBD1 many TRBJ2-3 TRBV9 CASSGQGADTQYF TGTGCCAGCAGCGGACAGGGTGCAGATACGCAGTATTTT
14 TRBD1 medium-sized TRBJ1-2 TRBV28 CASSPTGTAYGYTF TGTGCCAGCAGTCCAACCGGGACAGCCTATGGCTACACCTTC
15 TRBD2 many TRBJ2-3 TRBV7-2 CASSPSGIRTDTQYF TGTGCCAGCAGTCCTAGCGGGATTCGCACAGATACGCAGTATTTT
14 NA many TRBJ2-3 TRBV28 CASIMQGGTDTQYF TGTGCCAGCATCATGCAGGGCGGCACAGATACGCAGTATTTT
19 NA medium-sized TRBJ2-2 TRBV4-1 CASSQETGAAPTNTGELFF TGCGCCAGCAGCCAAGAAACGGGGGCCGCCCCTACTAACACCGGGGAGCTGTTTTTT
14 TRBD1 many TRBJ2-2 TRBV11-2 CASSRTGGTGELFF TGTGCCAGCAGCCGGACAGGGGGCACCGGGGAGCTGTTTTTT
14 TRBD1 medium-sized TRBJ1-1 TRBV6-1 CASSEDRGDTEAFF TGTGCCAGCAGTGAGGACAGGGGGGACACTGAAGCTTTCTTT
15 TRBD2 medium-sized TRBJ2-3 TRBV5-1 CASSPGLPSTDTQYF TGCGCCAGCAGCCCGGGACTACCTAGCACAGATACGCAGTATTTT
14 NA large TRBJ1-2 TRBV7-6 CASSLIDRTDGYTF TGTGCCAGCAGCTTGATTGACAGGACTGATGGCTACACCTTC
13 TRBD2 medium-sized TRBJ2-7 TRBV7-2 CASSFAKRGEQYF TGTGCCAGCAGCTTCGCTAAGCGGGGCGAGCAGTACTTC
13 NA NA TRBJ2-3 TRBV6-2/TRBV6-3 CASNRQPRDTQYF TGTGCCAGCAACCGACAGCCTAGGGATACGCAGTATTTT
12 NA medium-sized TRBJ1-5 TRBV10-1 CASSAGDQPQHF TGCGCCAGCAGTGCAGGGGACCAGCCCCAGCATTTT
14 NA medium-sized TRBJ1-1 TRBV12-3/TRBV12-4 CASSLAFREAKAFF TGTGCCAGCAGTTTAGCTTTTCGGGAGGCTAAAGCTTTCTTT
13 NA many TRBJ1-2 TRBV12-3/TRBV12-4 CASSSGTIRGYTF TGTGCCAGCAGTTCCGGGACAATAAGGGGCTACACCTTC
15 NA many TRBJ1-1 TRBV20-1 CRTGRAGRMNTEAFF TGCAGGACCGGGAGGGCCGGGCGGATGAACACTGAAGCTTTCTTT
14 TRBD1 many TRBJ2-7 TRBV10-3 CAIRGRDRSTEQYF TGTGCCATCCGCGGCCGGGACAGGTCGACCGAGCAGTACTTC
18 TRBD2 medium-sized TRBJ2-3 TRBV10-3 CAIGPQAGGLIVADTQYF TGTGCCATCGGACCTCAAGCGGGGGGTTTAATAGTAGCAGATACGCAGTATTTT
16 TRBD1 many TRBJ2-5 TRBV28 CASSPLGQGMQETQYF TGTGCCAGCAGTCCGTTAGGACAGGGCATGCAAGAGACCCAGTACTTC
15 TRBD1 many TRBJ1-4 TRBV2 CASSGDRPTNEKLFF TGTGCCAGCAGTGGGGACAGACCAACTAATGAAAAACTGTTTTTT
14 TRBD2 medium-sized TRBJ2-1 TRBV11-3 CASSLKRGGNEQFF TGTGCCAGCAGCTTAAAGCGGGGGGGCAATGAGCAGTTCTTC